A few counts support the clone carrying this T cell receptor (beta chain). Its antigen is still unknown. This entry comes from a study of beta chain features in type 1 diabetes. General study findings and limits: Sequencing of cDNA might inflate the share of cells that strongly express TCR.

The CDR3 consists of 14 residues. V was pared by 6 bases and J by 1 base, with 12 bases between. CDR1 is KGHSH, CDR2 LQKENI, per germline. As every portion of the isolated RNA was reverse transcribed, the sequencing read expressed TCRB transcripts. Here immunoSEQ multiplex PCR was the method, and the copy in TCRdb shows in-frame clones only, minus some. Of about 930,000 clones listed, 17% were seen once; the top ten hold 0.02% to 0.03%. This clonotype originated in a woman between 18 and 30 years old in good health. V gene TRBV18 combines with J gene TRBJ2-5; tentative D call: TRBD1 (6 bases). Specimen: naive CD4+ T cells from blood. The CDR3 coding sequence is TGTGCCAGCTCCGCTGGACAGACCCAAGAGACCCAGTACTTC. Its translation is CASSAGQTQETQYF. The full variable domain, its missing parts supplied by reference TRBV18 and TRBJ2-5, is NAGVMQNPRHLVRRRGQEARLRCSPMKGHSHVYWYRQLPEEGLKFMVYLQKENIIDESGMPKERFSAEFPKEGPSILRIQQVVRGDSAAYFCASSAGQTQETQYFGPGTRLLVL.